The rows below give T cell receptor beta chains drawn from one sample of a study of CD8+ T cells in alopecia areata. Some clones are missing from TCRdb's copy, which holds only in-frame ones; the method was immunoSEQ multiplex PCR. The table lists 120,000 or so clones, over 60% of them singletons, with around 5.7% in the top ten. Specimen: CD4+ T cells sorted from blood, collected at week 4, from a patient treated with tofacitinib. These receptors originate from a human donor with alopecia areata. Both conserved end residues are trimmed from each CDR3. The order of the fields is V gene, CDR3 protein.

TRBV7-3 ASSLTTVGELF
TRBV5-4 ASNPGTGVPYGYT
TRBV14 ASSQDLGQNYEQY
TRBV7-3 ASSLVYGGYNEQF
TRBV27 ASSSQGITYEQY
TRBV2 ASLRMGSTDTQY
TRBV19 ASSEQRNQPQH
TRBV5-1 ASSRGASGNTIY
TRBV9 ASSVSPGSQETQY
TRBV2 ASRAPGQGRYNEQF
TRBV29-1 SVTGGFDQPQH
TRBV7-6 ASSLDPGLGTDTQY
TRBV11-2 ASSLSPAPDTQY
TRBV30 AWSRAGRSGLYEQY
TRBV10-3 AISEEGNYGYT
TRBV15 ATSRDQEEKLF
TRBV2 ASTSGTLNEQY
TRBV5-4 ASSLSGSHNEQF
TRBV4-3 ASSRTGELF
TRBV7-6 ASSLKSPTDTQY
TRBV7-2 ASSLGGDTEAF
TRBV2 ASSLTRGGQTQY
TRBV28 ASSLFARPTQY
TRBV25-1 ATEGIAKNIQY
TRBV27 ASRRGGSTEAF
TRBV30 AWSVRSSYEQY
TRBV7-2 ASSLIELEQF
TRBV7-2 ASSSESWADTQY
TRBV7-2 ASSSGPMGQY
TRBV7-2 ASSRTGLAGVETQY